The 12 T cell receptor beta chains in this list originate from one sample, sequenced in a study of Graves' ophthalmopathy and Graves' hyperthyroidism. The TCR beta CDR3 regions underwent amplification from RNA transcripts. After a first-round RT-PCR with HTBI primers, a second-round multiplex PCR was run. Using its own MiXCR run on the multiplex PCR reads, TCRdb lists one record per CDR3 protein. The table lists about 370,000 distinct CDR3 sequences, around 16% of them singletons. The material sequenced was peripheral blood. Receptors were obtained from a woman younger than 35 with Graves' ophthalmopathy.

The V gene is TRBV11-2, the J gene TRBJ2-5; D remains ambiguous. The CDR3 is made up of 14 amino acids. The germline CDR1 and CDR2 sequences are SGHAT and FQNNGV. V was trimmed by 0 bases and J by 5 bases, leaving 10 bases between them. CDR3 nucleotides: TGTGCCAGCAGCTTAGATTCTTTGGGGGAGACCCAGTACTTC. Its protein is CASSLDSLGETQYF. Variable domain in full (rest from reference TRBV11-2 and TRBJ2-5): EAGVAQSPRYKIIEKRQSVAFWCNPISGHATLYWYQQILGQGPKLLIQFQNNGVVDDSQLPKDRFSAERLKGVDSTLKIQPAKLEDSAVYLCASSLDSLGETQYFGPGTRLLVL.

This clonotype has at least ten counts. The chain carries TRBV7-2 and TRBJ2-7; D unresolved. The CDR3 is 13 amino acids. Germline CDR1 and CDR2: SGHTA and FQGNSA. V was shortened by 4 bases and J by 7 bases, with 14 bases between the two germline ends. The CDR3 loop reads CASSSVRNGEQYF. CDR3 sequence (DNA): TGTGCCAGCAGCTCAGTCAGGAATGGAGAGCAGTACTTC.

This clonotype was counted at least ten times. V is TRBV6-5 and J is TRBJ2-6; no clear D gene. Germline CDR1 MNHEY, CDR2 SVGAGI. V gave up 8 bases and J gave up 6 bases, with 17 bases separating them. The CDR3 is 15 residues long. The CDR3 spells CASRAPATEANVLTF. The CDR3 DNA follows: TGTGCCAGCCGAGCCCCAGCGACTGAGGCCAACGTCCTGACTTTC.

This clonotype was recorded many times. The chain joins TRBV4-1 to TRBJ1-2, with TRBD1 matching 7 bases. This CDR3 region has 19 residues. Germline V lookup: CDR1 MGHRA, CDR2 YSYEKL. V lost 4 bases and J lost 2; bases outside the gene matches: 19. This CDR3 is CASSRGVGSPGQTNYGYTF. The CDR3 bases are TGCGCCAGCAGCCGTGGAGTGGGAAGCCCGGGACAGACGAACTATGGCTACACCTTC.

This clonotype was counted at least ten times. This chain connects TRBV6-2 or TRBV6-3 to TRBJ2-7, with TRBD1 matching over 11 bases. V trimming: 2 bases; J trimming: 1 base; junction bases outside the gene matches: 4. Germline CDR1 is MNHEY and CDR2 is SVGEGT. The CDR3 loop spans 16 amino acids. CDR3 residues: CASSYRRDRGSYEQYF. The DNA for the CDR3 is TGTGCCAGCAGTTACCGCCGGGACAGGGGGTCCTACGAGCAGTACTTC.

The sample holds many counts of this clonotype. V is TRBV28 and J is TRBJ1-1; D gene uncertain. The CDR3 loop spans 12 amino acids. Germline values: CDR1 MDHEN, CDR2 SYDVKM. Trimming took off 10 bases at V and 6 bases at J, with 15 bases between the two ends. The CDR3: CATEVRVAEAFF. The CDR3, as DNA: TGTGCCACCGAAGTGAGGGTGGCTGAAGCTTTCTTT.

This clonotype was detected ten times or more. The rearrangement uses TRBV6-5 and TRBJ1-3; D may be TRBD1 (5 bases). The germline V gene has CDR1 MNHEY and CDR2 SVGAGI. The CDR3 is 14 residues long. Trimming took off 0 bases at V and 9 bases at J, with 12 bases between the two ends. CDR3 sequence reads: CASSYSKGPGTIYF. CDR3 nucleotide sequence: TGTGCCAGCAGTTACTCGAAGGGACCCGGCACCATATATTTT.

This clonotype occurred many times. This chain connects TRBV6-2 or TRBV6-3 to TRBJ2-7, with 7 bases matching TRBD2. The V segment lost 6 bases and the J segment 1 base; nucleotides outside the gene matches: 12. Germline V gene sequence: CDR1 MNHEY, CDR2 SVGEGT. The CDR3 extends over 16 amino acids. CDR3 in DNA: TGTGCCAGCAGCCACAGTAGCGGGCTGGGGTCCTACGAGCAGTACTTC. Amino acids: CASSHSSGLGSYEQYF.

This clonotype came up many times. This chain links TRBV14 with TRBJ2-2; D tentatively fits TRBD1 or TRBD2 (5 bases each). Trimming pared 1 base from V and 6 bases from J, leaving 9 bases between. This CDR3 has 14 amino acids. Germline values: CDR1 SGHDN, CDR2 FVKESK. CDR3 DNA: TGTGCCAGCAGCCAAGTTCGGGGACCCGGGGAGCTGTTTTTT. It yields the protein CASSQVRGPGELFF.

In this sample, this clonotype turned up a few times. This rearrangement joins TRBV7-2 to TRBJ1-2, with D perhaps TRBD1 (5 bases). CDR1 and CDR2 (germline): SGHTA, FQGNSA. Deletions cut 5 bases from V and 3 bases from J, with 13 bases between. The CDR3 extends over 14 amino acids. CDR3 sequence reads: CASSPLPGHYGYTF. The CDR3, as DNA: TGTGCCAGCAGCCCTCTGCCGGGGCACTATGGCTACACCTTC.

This clonotype was detected ten times or more. The chain employs TRBV6-1 and TRBJ2-2, with 9 bases lining up with TRBD2. Trimming took 5 bases from V and 10 from J; bases not matched to a gene: 8. This CDR3 has 14 residues. From germline, CDR1 is MNHNS and CDR2 SASEGT. The CDR3 sequence: CASSPGTSRMELFF. The CDR3 DNA reads as TGTGCCAGCAGTCCCGGGACTAGCAGAATGGAGCTGTTTTTT.

The V gene is TRBV28, the J gene TRBJ1-1; D is undetermined. This CDR3 comprises 12 residues. Germline values: CDR1 MDHEN, CDR2 SYDVKM. V was clipped by 1 base and J by 5 bases, with 5 bases between them. The CDR3, as DNA: TGTGCCAGCAGTTTATATCTAACTGAAGCTTTCTTT. Its translation is CASSLYLTEAFF. The variable domain in full, completed from reference TRBV28 and TRBJ1-1, reads DVKVTQSSRYLVKRTGEKVFLECVQDMDHENMFWYRQDPGLGLRLIYFSYDVKMKEKGDIPEGYSVSREKKERFSLILESASTNQTSMYLCASSLYLTEAFFGQGTRLTVV.